The 32 T cell receptor beta chains given below trace back to one sample, sequenced in a study of Ad26.COV2.S vaccination and SARS-CoV-2 variants (dated by TCRdb to the early 2020s). In the paper's terms, the time point label means: individuals recovered from natural SARS-CoV-2 infection. The library was produced with the immunoSEQ multiplex PCR assay. Sourced from immuneACCESS, this table was stored by TCRdb with only in-frame sequences that have V and J called. A share of the clones is absent; for the studies checked, an unresolved V gene accounts for under half, and the remainder has no known explanation. The sample includes 180,000 or so clones, with around nine tenths observed a single time. Together, the top ten hold roughly 6% of the sample. The sequences come from peripheral blood, collected after recovery from COVID-19. Receptors originate from a human donor who had recovered from COVID-19.

The chain employs TRBV9 and TRBJ1-4; 10 nucleotides line up with TRBD1. This CDR3 has 15 residues. J lost 8 bases, V lost 3 bases, and 7 bases had no gene match. The germline V gene encodes CDR1 SGDLS and CDR2 YYNGEE. DNA of the CDR3: TGTGCCAGCAGCGCCTCCGGGACAGGGGTCGAAAAACTGTTTTTT. It translates to CASSASGTGVEKLFF.

The chain uses TRBV5-4 and TRBJ1-6; D remains ambiguous. Deletions cut 4 bases from V and 12 bases from J, with 17 bases between. In germline, CDR1 is SGHNT, CDR2 YYREEE (reference sequence). The CDR3 spans 14 residues. The CDR3 reads CASSTGRDIVPLHF. Here the CDR3 DNA reads TGTGCCAGCAGCACGGGAAGGGATATCGTACCCCTCCACTTT.

The chain combines TRBV11-2 with TRBJ1-3, with no clear D. V dropped 0 bases and J dropped 0 bases, with 12 bases sitting between them. Germline V gene sequence: CDR1 SGHAT, CDR2 FQNNGV. The CDR3 is made up of 17 amino acids. The CDR3: CASSLDHEDYSGNTIYF. CDR3 nucleotides: TGTGCCAGCAGCTTAGACCATGAGGACTACTCTGGAAACACCATATATTTT.

This clone was recorded only once. The rearrangement links TRBV19 to TRBJ1-5; D gene uncertain. V shed 5 bases and J shed 6 bases, with 17 bases lying between them. The CDR3 length is 15 residues. Germline lookup yields CDR1 LNHDA and CDR2 SQIVND (reference sequence). The CDR3 DNA sequence: TGTGCCAGTAGTTTCGCGGGCGGTGGTAGTCAGCCCCAGCATTTT. Translation: CASSFAGGGSQPQHF. Full variable domain (missing parts from reference TRBV19 and TRBJ1-5): DGGITQSPKYLFRKEGQNVTLSCEQNLNHDAMYWYRQDPGQGLRLIYYSQIVNDFQKGDIAEGYSVSREKKESFPLTVTSAQKNPTAFYLCASSFAGGGSQPQHFGDGTRLSIL.

The gene calls are TRBV19 and TRBJ2-2; D may be TRBD2 (5 bases). The CDR3 covers 17 residues. Between the trimmed V and J ends, which lost 0 bases and 5 bases, there was a span of 16 bases. Germline lookup yields CDR1 LNHDA and CDR2 SQIVND (reference sequence). CDR3 bases: TGTGCCAGTAGTATAGATTCCCCGTACACGGGGACCGGGGAGCTGTTTTTT. Its translation: CASSIDSPYTGTGELFF.

The sample holds one count of this clone. The rearrangement uses TRBV3-1 (or the pseudogene TRBV3-2) and TRBJ2-3; no definite D call. Trimming took off 3 bases at V and 4 bases at J, with 5 bases between the two ends. Looked up from germline, CDR1 is LGHDT and CDR2 is YNNKEL (reference sequence). The CDR3 length is 12 residues. CDR3 coding DNA: TGTGCCAGCAGCCAGTTATCAGATACGCAGTATTTT. This encodes CASSQLSDTQYF.

The V call is TRBV5-6, the J call TRBJ2-3, with 7 bases matching TRBD1. The V gene's germline CDR1 is SGHDT and CDR2 YYEEEE. V lost 6 bases and J lost 10; bases outside the gene matches: 5. This CDR3 is 11 amino acids long. CDR3 amino acids: CASKNRGPQYF. DNA for the CDR3: TGTGCCAGCAAGAATAGGGGGCCGCAGTATTTT.

This clone appeared a single time. The rearrangement joins TRBV21-1 to TRBJ2-2; the table assigns TRBD1, which was not confirmed against the DNA. TRBV21-1 is a pseudogene locus. The CDR3 is made up of 17 amino acids. CDR3 region: CASSKEQNRGITGELFF. The DNA of the CDR3 is TGTGCCAGCAGCAAAGAACAAAATAGGGGTATCACCGGGGAGCTGTTTTTT.

This chain joins TRBV7-9 and TRBJ2-5; D is perhaps TRBD2 (5 bases). The germline V gene encodes CDR1 SEHNR and CDR2 FQNEAQ (reference sequence). The ends were cut back, 0 bases at V and 4 bases at J, with 6 bases in the middle. CDR3 length equals 13 residues. The CDR3 loop is CASSLAGGETQYF. For the CDR3, the DNA is TGTGCCAGCAGCTTAGCTGGAGGAGAGACCCAGTACTTC.

Concerning this clone: One junction end disagrees with the germline gene, perhaps due to a read error. The CDR3, as DNA: TGTGCCAGCAGTGAGGCAGTTTATATTAGCTTC. This translates into CASSEAVYISF. This chain joins TRBV2 and TRBJ2-7; no clear D gene. This CDR3 spans 11 amino acids. CDR1 is SNHLY and CDR2 is FYNNEI in the germline V gene. Full variable domain (remainder filled in from reference TRBV2 and TRBJ2-7): EPEVTQTPSHQVTQMGQEVILRCVPISNHLYFYWYRQILGQKVEFLVSFYNNEISEKSEIFDDQFSVERPDGSNFTLKIRSTKLEDSAMYFCASSEAVYISFGPGTRLTVT.

The chain carries TRBV2 and TRBJ1-1; D ambiguous. V was pared by 7 bases and J by 1 base, with 13 bases between. In germline, CDR1 is SNHLY, CDR2 FYNNEI. The CDR3 spans 14 residues. The CDR3 DNA is TGTGCCAGCACCATAGGCACGACGAACACTGAAGCTTTCTTT. This gives the protein CASTIGTTNTEAFF.

The rearrangement links TRBV28 to TRBJ2-3; TRBD1 might be the D (6 bases). The V gene's germline CDR1 is MDHEN and CDR2 SYDVKM. V lost 3 bases to trimming and J lost 4 bases, with 8 bases between them. The CDR3 contains 13 residues. The CDR3 DNA follows: TGTGCCAGCAGTTTGAACAGGGCAGATACGCAGTATTTT. This gives the protein CASSLNRADTQYF.

This chain uses TRBV3-1 (or the pseudogene TRBV3-2) with TRBJ2-5; 9 bases line up with TRBD2. V lost 5 bases to trimming and J lost 0 bases; unmatched junction nucleotides: 7. Germline CDR1 reads LGHDT; CDR2 reads YNNKEL (reference sequence). The CDR3 spans 16 residues. CDR3 sequence (DNA): TGTGCCAGCAGCTCGATGACTAGCGGTAACCAAGAGACCCAGTACTTC. Protein: CASSSMTSGNQETQYF.

V usage is TRBV29-1 and J usage is TRBJ2-7; no definite D call. There are 13 residues in the CDR3. CDR1 SQVTM and CDR2 ANQGSEA come from the germline V gene. V lost 2 bases, J lost 2 bases, and 10 bases lay in between. CDR3 protein: CSVENEVPYEQYF. The DNA for the CDR3 is TGCAGCGTTGAAAATGAGGTCCCCTACGAGCAGTACTTC.

The sample holds a few counts of this clone. The chain couples TRBV6-1 to TRBJ2-7, with 12 bases aligning to TRBD1. Germline-derived CDR1 and CDR2 are MNHNS and SASEGT. V shed 6 bases and J 2 bases; nucleotides not matched to a gene: 2. The CDR3 totals 14 residues. The CDR3 nucleotides read TGTGCCAGCAGACGGGACAGGGGGCCCTACGAGCAGTACTTC. The encoded protein is CASRRDRGPYEQYF.

The chain recombines TRBV3-1 (or the pseudogene TRBV3-2) with TRBJ2-7; 15 nucleotides line up with TRBD2. Germline CDR1 reads LGHDT; CDR2 reads YNNKEL (reference sequence). The V gene end was trimmed by 3 bases and the J gene end by 6 bases; junction bases not matched to a gene: 6. The CDR3 covers 16 residues. CDR3 sequence (DNA): TGTGCCAGCAGCCACGGGACTAGCGGGAGGCTGGGCGAGCAGTACTTC. Translating gives CASSHGTSGRLGEQYF.

This sequence joins TRBV5-1 and TRBJ2-7, with TRBD2 as a possible D gene (6 bases). The CDR3 covers 14 residues. Per the germline V gene, CDR1 is SGHRS and CDR2 is YFSETQ. V lost 4 bases and J lost 3, with 14 bases in between. The CDR3: CASSLEGGHYEQYF. The CDR3 DNA reads as TGCGCCAGCAGCCTGGAGGGAGGACACTACGAGCAGTACTTC.

The chain combines TRBV3-1 (or the pseudogene TRBV3-2) with TRBJ1-1, with D unresolved. V lost 3 bases to trimming and J lost 4 bases, with 12 bases between them. The CDR3 consists of 14 residues. From germline, CDR1 is LGHDT and CDR2 YNNKEL (reference sequence). The CDR3 DNA reads as TGTGCCAGCAGCCAGGCGGGAGGAGTCACTGAAGCTTTCTTT. The encoded protein is CASSQAGGVTEAFF.

About this clone itself: The same CDR3 arises from other DNA sequences in this sample as well. V and J are TRBV9 and TRBJ2-2; D may correspond to TRBD1 or TRBD2 (5 bases each). CDR1 and CDR2 (germline): SGDLS, YYNGEE. The V gene lost 0 bases and the J gene lost 5 bases, with 5 bases spanning the gap. The length of the CDR3 is 13 residues. CDR3 sequence reads: CASSVGGTGELFF. Written as DNA, the CDR3 is TGTGCCAGCAGCGTAGGGGGGACCGGGGAGCTGTTTTTT.

The V call is TRBV5-4, the J call TRBJ2-7, with a possible D match to TRBD1 (6 bases). With 0 bases removed from V and 3 bases from J, the gap between germline ends came to 13 bases. The CDR3 length is 15 residues. Germline CDR1 and CDR2: SGHNT and YYREEE (reference sequence). In DNA, the CDR3 is TGTGCCAGCAGCTTGGTTGGGCAGGGGAACTACGAGCAGTACTTC. Its translation is CASSLVGQGNYEQYF.

This chain joins TRBV15 and TRBJ2-7; D might be TRBD2 (6 bases). The CDR3 is made up of 12 amino acids. The V end lost 5 bases, the J end lost 6 bases, and 11 bases lay between the germline ends. The germline gives CDR1 LNHNV, CDR2 YYDKDF (reference sequence). The CDR3 spells CATSLEGREQYF. In DNA form, the CDR3 reads TGTGCCACCAGCTTGGAGGGTCGCGAGCAGTACTTC. The full variable domain, completed using reference TRBV15 and TRBJ2-7, is DAMVIQNPRYQVTQFGKPVTLSCSQTLNHNVMYWYQQKSSQAPKLLFHYYDKDFNNEADTPDNFQSRRPNTSFCFLDIRSPGLGDTAMYLCATSLEGREQYFGPGTRLTVT.

The genes are TRBV14 and TRBJ2-2, with D unclear. The germline V and J ends were trimmed by 4 bases and 1 base, with 7 bases remaining between them. The germline V gene has CDR1 SGHDN and CDR2 FVKESK. This CDR3 has 14 amino acids. CDR3 nucleotide sequence: TGTGCCAGCAGCCTCTATCTGAACACCGGGGAGCTGTTTTTT. Encoded protein: CASSLYLNTGELFF.

J is TRBJ2-1 and V is TRBV4-1; D is possibly TRBD2 (6 bases). Germline values: CDR1 MGHRA, CDR2 YSYEKL. V lost 4 bases and J 0 bases, leaving 10 bases between the germline ends. The CDR3 runs 15 residues. The CDR3 DNA follows: TGCGCCAGCAGCCTTCAACTAGCCTCCTACAATGAGCAGTTCTTC. Protein: CASSLQLASYNEQFF.

The chain links TRBV21-1 to TRBJ2-5; TRBD1 reflects the table's D call only, with no check against the DNA. TRBV21-1 has pseudogene status. This CDR3 comprises 13 residues. Written as DNA, the CDR3 is TGTGCCAGCAGCAGCACAGGGGCCGAGACCCAGTACTTC. Amino acid sequence: CASSSTGAETQYF.

V and J are TRBV2 and TRBJ1-5, with a tentative D call TRBD1 (5 bases). V lost 10 bases to trimming and J lost 4 bases, with 14 bases between them. This CDR3 has 13 residues. Germline values: CDR1 SNHLY, CDR2 FYNNEI. CDR3 residues: CATQGQGNQPQHF. The CDR3 DNA reads TGTGCCACCCAAGGGCAGGGTAATCAGCCCCAGCATTTT.

V usage is TRBV9 and J usage is TRBJ2-7; 8 bases fit TRBD2. V lost 0 bases, J lost 4 bases, and 6 bases stayed unmatched. The CDR3 spans 15 residues. Germline V gene lookup returns CDR1 SGDLS and CDR2 YYNGEE. Here the CDR3 DNA reads TGTGCCAGCAGCGTAGGGGTAGCGGGGAGTTACGAGCAGTACTTC. The encoded protein is CASSVGVAGSYEQYF. Using reference TRBV9 and TRBJ2-7 for the parts outside the CDR3, the full variable domain is DSGVTQTPKHLITATGQRVTLRCSPRSGDLSVYWYQQSLDQGLQFLIQYYNGEERAKGNILERFSAQQFPDLHSELNLSSLELGDSALYFCASSVGVAGSYEQYFGPGTRLTVT.

V usage is TRBV19 and J usage is TRBJ2-1, with 11 positions matching TRBD2. The germline V gene has CDR1 LNHDA and CDR2 SQIVND (reference sequence). With V trimmed by 5 bases and J by 3 bases, 6 bases remained unmatched. There are 16 residues in the CDR3. The CDR3 reads CASSAITSGGYNEQFF. The CDR3 DNA reads TGTGCCAGTAGTGCCATTACTAGCGGGGGCTACAATGAGCAGTTCTTC.

As for this clone: The sample contains more than one DNA sequence encoding this CDR3. The chain has TRBV7-2 and TRBJ2-7; D not certain. V was cut by 5 bases and J by 1 base, with 3 bases left in between. Germline CDR1 is SGHTA and CDR2 is FQGNSA. The CDR3 length is 11 residues. The CDR3 coding sequence is TGTGCCAGCAGCCTTTCCTACGAGCAGTACTTC. This sequence encodes CASSLSYEQYF.

V gene TRBV10-3 combines with J gene TRBJ2-1, with 13 bases aligning to TRBD2. V gave up 10 bases and J gave up 6 bases; unmatched junction bases: 9. The CDR3 length is 15 residues. CDR1 is ENHRY and CDR2 is SYGVKD in the germline V gene. The CDR3 region has the DNA TGTGCCACCTCCGCGACTAGCGGGGGGACCAATGAGCAGTTCTTC. As protein: CATSATSGGTNEQFF.

The CDR3 bases are TGTGCCAGCAGCTTAGGAGAGCGATTAGGGCTAGAGACCCAGTACTTC. Its protein is CASSLGERLGLETQYF. The chain carries TRBV7-9 and TRBJ2-5; unclear D gene. Germline V lookup: CDR1 SEHNR, CDR2 FQNEAQ (reference sequence). V dropped 1 base and J dropped 4 bases, with 16 bases sitting between them. This CDR3 contains 16 residues.

The chain carries TRBV6-1 and TRBJ1-5; D perhaps matches TRBD1 (5 bases). With 0 bases removed from V and 3 bases from J, the gap between germline ends came to 9 bases. The CDR3 length is 15 residues. Per the germline V gene, CDR1 is MNHNS and CDR2 is SASEGT. In DNA form, the CDR3 reads TGTGCCAGCAGTGAAGCCCCCAGGGACAATCAGCCCCAGCATTTT. The encoded protein is CASSEAPRDNQPQHF.

The chain has TRBV6-5 and TRBJ1-2; D may be TRBD1 (5 bases). CDR1 is MNHEY and CDR2 is SVGAGI in the germline V gene. The V and J ends lost 10 bases and 2 bases respectively, with 20 bases between them. The CDR3 extends over 15 amino acids. Here the CDR3 reads CATVGAGGKNYGYTF. The DNA for the CDR3 is TGTGCCACCGTCGGAGCGGGGGGAAAGAACTATGGCTACACCTTC.